The rows below give T cell receptor beta chains drawn from one sample of a study of cytomegalovirus exposure and HLA in healthy donors. Sequencing was performed with immunoSEQ multiplex PCR; in TCRdb, only in-frame clones are kept and a portion is missing. The data hold approximately 170,000 clones, with roughly 70% observed a single time. Material: PBMCs. These receptors all stem from a girl aged 5-17 years in good health and CMV-seronegative. Both conserved end residues are part of each CDR3. D genes are given only for firm matches. Clone sizes are given selectively: once, few, many, or a class where the clone is expanded.

size: .
J: TRBJ2-6
V: TRBV29-1
D: .
DNA: TGCAGCGTCGCTACAGGATCTGGGGCCAACGTCCTGACTTTC
CDR3: CSVATGSGANVLTF

size: .
J: TRBJ1-2
V: TRBV5-1
D: TRBD1
DNA: TGCGCCAGCAGCTCGGGACAGGAGTATGGCTACACCTTC
CDR3: CASSSGQEYGYTF

size: few
J: TRBJ2-1
V: TRBV29-1
D: .
DNA: TGCAGCGTTGAAGGGAGGGCAGATAGGAATGAGCAGTTCTTC
CDR3: CSVEGRADRNEQFF

size: .
J: TRBJ2-7
V: TRBV4-1
D: .
DNA: TGCGCCAGCAGCCAAGAAAGGAGGGGCAGGTCCTACGAGCAGTACTTC
CDR3: CASSQERRGRSYEQYF

size: .
J: TRBJ2-7
V: TRBV6-1
D: TRBD1
DNA: TGTGCCGGAAAGCTCGGGACAGGGAGTTTCGACGAGCAGTACTTC
CDR3: CAGKLGTGSFDEQYF

size: few
J: TRBJ1-6
V: TRBV6-1
D: .
DNA: TGTGCCAGCAGTGAGTCTGTACCCCTCCACTTT
CDR3: CASSESVPLHF

size: .
J: TRBJ1-1
V: TRBV7-9
D: .
DNA: TGTGCCAGCAGGGACACCTTAAACACTGAAGCTTTCTTT
CDR3: CASRDTLNTEAFF

size: .
J: TRBJ1-6
V: TRBV7-8
D: .
DNA: TGTGCCAGCAACTTACGGCGGGAGCCGACATCACCCCTCCACTTT
CDR3: CASNLRREPTSPLHF

size: .
J: TRBJ1-6
V: TRBV6-5
D: TRBD1
DNA: TGTGCCAGCAGTTTGACAGGGAGCTCCTATAATTCACCCCTCCACTTT
CDR3: CASSLTGSSYNSPLHF

size: .
J: TRBJ2-7
V: TRBV6-6
D: .
DNA: TGTGCCAGCAGTTACGGCCTAGCCTACGAGCAGTACTTC
CDR3: CASSYGLAYEQYF

size: .
J: TRBJ2-7
V: TRBV27
D: TRBD1
DNA: TGTGCCAGCGCCGGGACAGGGGACTCCTACGAGCAGTACTTC
CDR3: CASAGTGDSYEQYF

size: .
J: TRBJ1-2
V: TRBV6-5
D: TRBD1
DNA: TGTGCCAGTGGGGGACAGTTCTATGGCTACACCTTC
CDR3: CASGGQFYGYTF

size: few
J: TRBJ2-2
V: TRBV15
D: TRBD2
DNA: TGTGCCACCAGCAGAGACTCCGGACTAGCGGTGAACACCGGGGAGCTGTTTTTT
CDR3: CATSRDSGLAVNTGELFF

size: .
J: TRBJ1-1
V: TRBV7-9
D: TRBD1
DNA: TGTGCCAGCAGCTCGGGGGACAGTACCGAAGCTTTCTTT
CDR3: CASSSGDSTEAFF

size: .
J: TRBJ1-1
V: TRBV2
D: TRBD1
DNA: TGTGCCAGCAGTGATCCACAGGGGAATACTGAAGCTTTCTTT
CDR3: CASSDPQGNTEAFF

size: .
J: TRBJ2-7
V: TRBV27
D: TRBD1
DNA: TGTGCCAGCAGTCCTATACCTACAGGGGAAGGGCCTTCGGGCGAGCAGTACTTC
CDR3: CASSPIPTGEGPSGEQYF

size: few
J: TRBJ2-5
V: TRBV4-1
D: TRBD2
DNA: TGCGCCAGCAGCCAAGTCCTAGCGGGGGAGACCCAGTACTTC
CDR3: CASSQVLAGETQYF

size: .
J: TRBJ1-5
V: TRBV7-2
D: TRBD1
DNA: TGTGCCAGCAGCTTAGTAGGACAGGGCCAGCGGCCCCAGCATTTT
CDR3: CASSLVGQGQRPQHF

size: .
J: TRBJ2-2
V: TRBV30
D: TRBD1
DNA: TGTGCCTGGAGTCGGACAGGCAGCACCGGGGAGCTGTTTTTT
CDR3: CAWSRTGSTGELFF

size: .
J: TRBJ2-7
V: TRBV7-9
D: .
DNA: TGTGCCAGCAGCATCGGACTGAACTCCTACGAGCAGTACTTC
CDR3: CASSIGLNSYEQYF

size: .
J: TRBJ2-7
V: TRBV6-5
D: TRBD2
DNA: TGTGCCAGCAGTTACAAGCGGGGGCCGTACGAGCAGTACTTC
CDR3: CASSYKRGPYEQYF

size: once
J: TRBJ2-2
V: TRBV5-1
D: .
DNA: TGCGCCAGCAGCGGGGCAGGGTCCACCGGGGAGCTGTTTTTT
CDR3: CASSGAGSTGELFF

size: .
J: TRBJ1-2
V: TRBV19
D: TRBD1
DNA: TGTGCCAGTAGTGTCGGACAGGGGATAAGCGATGGCTACACCTTC
CDR3: CASSVGQGISDGYTF

size: few
J: TRBJ2-2
V: TRBV5-1
D: TRBD1
DNA: TGCGCCAGCAGCTTGCAACAGGGGAAGGCCGGGGAGCTGTTTTTT
CDR3: CASSLQQGKAGELFF

size: .
J: TRBJ1-5
V: TRBV5-6
D: TRBD1
DNA: TGTGCCAGCAGCTTTATGTCCGGGACAGGAGGTGTAAGGCCCCAGCATTTT
CDR3: CASSFMSGTGGVRPQHF

size: .
J: TRBJ2-2
V: TRBV4-2
D: .
DNA: TGTGCCAGCAGCCAAGATCTCTTAGGGGGGAACACCGGGGAGCTGTTTTTT
CDR3: CASSQDLLGGNTGELFF

size: .
J: TRBJ2-2
V: TRBV14
D: TRBD2
DNA: TGTGCCAGCAGCCAAGCAGCAGGGAGGGACACCGGGGAGCTGTTTTTT
CDR3: CASSQAAGRDTGELFF

size: .
J: TRBJ2-3
V: TRBV5-1
D: .
DNA: TGCGCCAGCAGCCTCGGACTACCGAGCACAGATACGCAGTATTTT
CDR3: CASSLGLPSTDTQYF

size: .
J: TRBJ2-7
V: TRBV7-2
D: TRBD2
DNA: TGTGCCAGCAGCTTAATCCCTAGCGGGGGGGCCTACGAGCAGTACTTC
CDR3: CASSLIPSGGAYEQYF

size: .
J: TRBJ1-1
V: TRBV10-3
D: TRBD1
DNA: TGTGCCACCACAGGGACAGGGGAGGACACTGAAGCTTTCTTT
CDR3: CATTGTGEDTEAFF

size: few
J: TRBJ1-6
V: TRBV30
D: .
DNA: TGTGCCTGGAGTCTCGCAGGGGTTAATTCACCCCTCCACTTT
CDR3: CAWSLAGVNSPLHF

size: .
J: TRBJ2-2
V: TRBV5-5
D: TRBD1
DNA: TGTGCCAGCAGCTTGCCCCACCAGGGGGACACCGGGGAGCTGTTTTTT
CDR3: CASSLPHQGDTGELFF

size: .
J: TRBJ1-3
V: TRBV29-1
D: .
DNA: TGCAGCGTTGCAGGGGACCGAACTGGAAACACCATATATTTT
CDR3: CSVAGDRTGNTIYF

size: .
J: TRBJ1-2
V: TRBV29-1
D: .
DNA: TGCAGCGTTGAAGATCCCCGGGGAAGGGATGGCTACACCTTC
CDR3: CSVEDPRGRDGYTF

size: .
J: TRBJ1-2
V: TRBV5-6
D: .
DNA: TGTGCCAGCAGCTTGCCTGCGGATGGGGGCTACACCTTC
CDR3: CASSLPADGGYTF

size: few
J: TRBJ1-3
V: TRBV5-6
D: .
DNA: TGTGCCAGCAGCTTCATTCAGGGGTCTACTGTCTCTGGAAACACCATATATTTT
CDR3: CASSFIQGSTVSGNTIYF

size: .
J: TRBJ1-2
V: TRBV6-1
D: TRBD1
DNA: TGTGCCAGCAGTGAAACACAGGGGTCCTATGGCTACACCTTC
CDR3: CASSETQGSYGYTF

size: .
J: TRBJ2-1
V: TRBV11-2
D: TRBD1
DNA: TGTGCCAGCAGCCGATTACAGGGGGCTTACAATGAGCAGTTCTTC
CDR3: CASSRLQGAYNEQFF

size: few
J: TRBJ2-5
V: TRBV6-1
D: .
DNA: TGTGCCAGCAGTGGGACACCAAGAGAGACCCAGTACTTC
CDR3: CASSGTPRETQYF

size: .
J: TRBJ2-7
V: TRBV5-3
D: .
DNA: TGTGCCAGAGGAGGGGAGGTCGAGCAGTACTTC
CDR3: CARGGEVEQYF

size: few
J: TRBJ1-1
V: TRBV6-4
D: .
DNA: TGTGCCAGCAGTTACCCCGGGGACACTGAAGCTTTCTTT
CDR3: CASSYPGDTEAFF

size: few
J: TRBJ2-3
V: TRBV12-5
D: TRBD2
DNA: TGTGCTAGTGGTTTGGAACGACTAGCGGGGGCCACAGATACGCAGTATTTT
CDR3: CASGLERLAGATDTQYF

size: once
J: TRBJ1-6
V: TRBV6-5
D: TRBD1
DNA: TGTGCCAGCAGTCTAACTGCAGGGGGTTTGGCACCCCTCCACTTT
CDR3: CASSLTAGGLAPLHF

size: .
J: TRBJ1-5
V: TRBV5-1
D: .
DNA: TGCGCCAGCAGCTTGGCGGGACTAAATCAGCCCCAGCATTTT
CDR3: CASSLAGLNQPQHF

size: few
J: TRBJ1-3
V: TRBV2
D: TRBD1
DNA: TGTGCCAGCAGGACAGGGGCGGCTGGAAACACCATATATTTT
CDR3: CASRTGAAGNTIYF

size: .
J: TRBJ2-2
V: TRBV6-6
D: TRBD2
DNA: TGTGCCAGCAGTCCTCTAGCGGTCACCGGGGAGCTGTTTTTT
CDR3: CASSPLAVTGELFF

size: .
J: TRBJ1-2
V: TRBV5-6
D: .
DNA: TGTGCCAGCAGCTTAAGACGTGACAGGACCCGAAGGAGAAACTATGGCTACACCTTC
CDR3: CASSLRRDRTRRRNYGYTF

size: .
J: TRBJ2-1
V: TRBV10-3
D: TRBD1
DNA: TGTGCCATCTTATGGACAGGGGGCAATGAGCAGTTCTTC
CDR3: CAILWTGGNEQFF

size: .
J: TRBJ2-3
V: TRBV10-3
D: .
DNA: TGTGCCACGACAGGCCAGGGGGATACGCAGTATTTT
CDR3: CATTGQGDTQYF